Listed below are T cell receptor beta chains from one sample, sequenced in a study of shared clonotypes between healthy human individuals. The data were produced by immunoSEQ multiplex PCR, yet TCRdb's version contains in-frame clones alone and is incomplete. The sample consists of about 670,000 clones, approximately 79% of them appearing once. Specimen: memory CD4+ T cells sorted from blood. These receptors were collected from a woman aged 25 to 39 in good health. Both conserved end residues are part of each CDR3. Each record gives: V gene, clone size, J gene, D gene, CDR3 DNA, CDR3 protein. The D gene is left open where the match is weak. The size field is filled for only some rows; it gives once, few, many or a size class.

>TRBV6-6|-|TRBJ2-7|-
TGTGCCAGCAGTTACCAGGAGACGTCCTACGAGCAGTACTTC
CASSYQETSYEQYF
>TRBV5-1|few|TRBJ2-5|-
TGCGCCAGCAGCTTTATGGAAGAGACCCAGTACTTC
CASSFMEETQYF
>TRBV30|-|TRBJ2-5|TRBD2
TGTGCCTGGAGTGTACTGGGCGGGAGCCTTAGAGAGACCCAGTACTTC
CAWSVLGGSLRETQYF
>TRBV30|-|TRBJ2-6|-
TGTGCCTGGACGGTTGGAGTATCTGGGGCCAACGTCCTGACTTTC
CAWTVGVSGANVLTF
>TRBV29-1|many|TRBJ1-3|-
TGCAGCGGGTGGGCTGGAAACACCATATATTTT
CSGWAGNTIYF
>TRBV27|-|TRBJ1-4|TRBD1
TGTGCCAGCAGTCTCTCCCGGACAGGCCTATATGAAAAACTGTTTTTT
CASSLSRTGLYEKLFF
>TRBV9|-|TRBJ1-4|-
TGTGCCAGCAGCGTAGAGGGGGGTCGGGAAAAACTGTTTTTT
CASSVEGGREKLFF
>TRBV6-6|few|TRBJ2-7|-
TGTGCCAGCAGCAGGGACTTAAACTACGAGCAGTACTTC
CASSRDLNYEQYF
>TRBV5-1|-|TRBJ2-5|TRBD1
TGCGCCAGCAGCTTGGTAGGACAGGTAGGAGAGACCCAGTACTTC
CASSLVGQVGETQYF
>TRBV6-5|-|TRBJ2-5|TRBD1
TGTGCCAGCTTAGGGACAGACCAAGAGACCCAGTACTTC
CASLGTDQETQYF
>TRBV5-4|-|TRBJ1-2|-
TGTGCCAGCAGTAGGAGACCCATCGAGTCTAACTATGGCTACACCTTC
CASSRRPIESNYGYTF
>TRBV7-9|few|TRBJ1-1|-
TGTGCCAGCGAGAGGGTAATGGACACTGAAGCTTTCTTT
CASERVMDTEAFF
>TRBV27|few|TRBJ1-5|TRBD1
TGTGCCAGCAGTTTAAGGGACAGTAATCAGCCCCAGCATTTT
CASSLRDSNQPQHF
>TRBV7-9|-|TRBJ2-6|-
TGTGCCAGCAGCTTAGCGGGGTCCGGGGCCAACGTCCTGACTTTC
CASSLAGSGANVLTF
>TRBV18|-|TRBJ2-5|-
TGTGCCAGCTCACCGCGGACAGCAAAAGAGACCCAGTACTTC
CASSPRTAKETQYF
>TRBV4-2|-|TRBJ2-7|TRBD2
TGTGCCAGCAGCCAAGCTGGACTAGCGGGAGTGGGTTCTCGCTACGAGCAGTACTTC
CASSQAGLAGVGSRYEQYF
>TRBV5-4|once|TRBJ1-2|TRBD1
TGTGCCAGCAGTCCGGGACAGGGGAGGGATGGCTACACCTTC
CASSPGQGRDGYTF
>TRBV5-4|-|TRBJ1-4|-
-
CASSFGPGDEKLFF
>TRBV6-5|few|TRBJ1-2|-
TGTGCCAGCAAATCCAGGACGCAATATGGCTACACCTTC
CASKSRTQYGYTF
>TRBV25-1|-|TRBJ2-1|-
TGTGCCAGCAGTAAGATCACTAGGGCGAGGGTCAATGAGCAGTTCTTC
CASSKITRARVNEQFF
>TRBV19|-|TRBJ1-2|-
TGTGCCAGTAGTCTAATGACAGGTTTTGGGAACTATGGCTACACCTTC
CASSLMTGFGNYGYTF
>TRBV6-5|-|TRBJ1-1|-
TGTGCCAGCAGTCCGACAGAGAACACTGAAGCTTTCTTT
CASSPTENTEAFF
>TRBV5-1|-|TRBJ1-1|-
TGCGCCAGCTGCAGAGGGGGGGTGAGTTCCGAAGCTTTCTTT
CASCRGGVSSEAFF
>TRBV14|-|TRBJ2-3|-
TGTGCCAGCAGCCAGAGGATCAGTACCACAGATACGCAGTATTTT
CASSQRISTTDTQYF
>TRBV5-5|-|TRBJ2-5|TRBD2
TGTGCCAGCAGCCTAGAGAGACTAGCGGGAGTAGAGACCCAGTACTTC
CASSLERLAGVETQYF
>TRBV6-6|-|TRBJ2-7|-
TGTGCCAGCAGTGGGGGGGCTCCGCAGTACTTC
CASSGGAPQYF
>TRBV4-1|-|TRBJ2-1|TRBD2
TGCGCCAGCAGCCACGGGGTAGCGGGAAGCTCCTACAATGAGCAGTTCTTC
CASSHGVAGSSYNEQFF
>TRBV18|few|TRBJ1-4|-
TGTGCCAGCTCACCAGGGACTAATGAAAAACTGTTTTTT
CASSPGTNEKLFF
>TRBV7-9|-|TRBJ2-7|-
TGTGCCAGCAGCCTACGGGGGGACAGCTACTACGAGCAGTACTTC
CASSLRGDSYYEQYF
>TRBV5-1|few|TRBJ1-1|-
TGCGCCAGCAGCCCCCGAGTGGGGTCTGGGGCTTTCTTT
CASSPRVGSGAFF
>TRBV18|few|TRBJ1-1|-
TGTGCCAGCTCACCAAGACAGGCTGAAGGGACTGAAGCTTTCTTT
CASSPRQAEGTEAFF
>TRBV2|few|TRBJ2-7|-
TGTGCCAGCAAAGTCTCCTCGGAGTACGAGCAGTACTTC
CASKVSSEYEQYF
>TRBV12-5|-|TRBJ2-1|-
TGTGCTAGTGGTCTTGACTACGTTTACAATGAGCAGTTCTTC
CASGLDYVYNEQFF
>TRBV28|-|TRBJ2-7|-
TGTGCCAGCAGTTTAAACAGCCTCCGGGGTGAGCAGTACTTC
CASSLNSLRGEQYF
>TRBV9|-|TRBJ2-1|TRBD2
TGTGCCAGCAGTGTTATTAGCGGGAGTCCCTACAATGAGCAGTTCTTC
CASSVISGSPYNEQFF
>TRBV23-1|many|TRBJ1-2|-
TGCGCCGTGGGGGAGGACTCGGACTCCTATGGCTACACCTTC
CAVGEDSDSYGYTF
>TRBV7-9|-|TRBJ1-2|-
TGTGCCAGCAGCCTGGACAGCTATGGCTACACCTTC
CASSLDSYGYTF
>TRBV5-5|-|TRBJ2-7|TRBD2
TGTGCCAGCAGCCAGGGACTAGCGGATTACGAGCAGTACTTC
CASSQGLADYEQYF
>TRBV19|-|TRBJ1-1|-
TGTGCCAGTAGTTCCCAGTCGGACACTGAAGCTTTCTTT
CASSSQSDTEAFF
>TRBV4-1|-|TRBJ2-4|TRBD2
TGCGCCAGCAGCACCCCCGGGACTAGCGGGACCTTTTTTCAGTACTTC
CASSTPGTSGTFFQYF
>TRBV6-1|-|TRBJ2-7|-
TGTGCCAGCAGTGTACAAGGCACCCCCGCGGCCGGGGCTGACGAGCAGTACTTC
CASSVQGTPAAGADEQYF
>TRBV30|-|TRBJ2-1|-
TGTGCCTGGAGTGGGACAGTAAGGTACAATGAGCAGTTCTTC
CAWSGTVRYNEQFF
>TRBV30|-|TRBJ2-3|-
TGTGCCTGGAGTGTAAGTAGAACCACTAGCACAGATACGCAGTATTTT
CAWSVSRTTSTDTQYF
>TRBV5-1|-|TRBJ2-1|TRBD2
TGCGCCAGCAGCATAAGGACTAGCGGGGTTAACAATGAGCAGTTCTTC
CASSIRTSGVNNEQFF
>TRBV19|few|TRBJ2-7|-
TGTGCCAGTAGCCAGACCGCGGGAAGACCTTACGAGCAGTACTTC
CASSQTAGRPYEQYF
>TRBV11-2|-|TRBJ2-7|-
TGTGCCAGCAGCTTGCCCGGTGGGCGGAACACCTACGAGCAGTACTTC
CASSLPGGRNTYEQYF
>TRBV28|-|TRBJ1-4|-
TGTGCCAGCCTAGGGGGACCGAATGAAAAACTGTTTTTT
CASLGGPNEKLFF
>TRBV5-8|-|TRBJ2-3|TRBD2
TGTGCCAGCAGCCCGGGGGGGTCGGGAGATACGCAGTATTTT
CASSPGGSGDTQYF
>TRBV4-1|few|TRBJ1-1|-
TGCGCCAGCAGCCCAAATCGGGGGTCCACTGAAGCTTTCTTT
CASSPNRGSTEAFF
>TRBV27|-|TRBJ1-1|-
TGTGCCAGCAGCATCTGGAGGGGCCTCATGGAGGTCACTGAAGCTTTCTTT
CASSIWRGLMEVTEAFF
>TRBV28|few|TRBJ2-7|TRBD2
TGTGCCAGCAGCGTACCGGGACTAGCGGGAAAGGGGCAGTACTTC
CASSVPGLAGKGQYF
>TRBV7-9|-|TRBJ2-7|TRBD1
TGTGCCAGCAGCTTAGAACAGGGGATCCATCTGGACGAGCAGTACTTC
CASSLEQGIHLDEQYF
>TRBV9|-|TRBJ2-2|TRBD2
TGTGCCAGCAGCTCTCCGGGGCGGCTAGCGGGAGATCGGGGCGGGGAGCTGTTTTTT
CASSSPGRLAGDRGGELFF